This TCR beta chain originates from a study of blood T cells in healthy people across ages. Next came a second PCR, run for about 7 to 12 cycles, which used a sample-barcoded 5' primer along with a J-beta primer mix. In TCRdb, the 5' RACE reads were re-called with MiXCR into one record per CDR3 protein. The table shows more than 1 million distinct CDR3 sequences, with under 55% occurring only once. Germline assignment: CDR1 MNHEY and CDR2 SVGEGT. The V and J ends lost 0 bases and 2 bases, in that order; junction bases with no gene match: 13. The CDR3 runs to 20 residues. The J gene is TRBJ2-3, the V gene TRBV6-2 or TRBV6-3; 11 bases line up with TRBD2. Sequencing input: blood. This sequence was found in an older woman in good health. The CDR3 loop is CASSYSTGTSGTKNTDTQYF. The DNA for the CDR3 is TGTGCCAGCAGTTACTCGACGGGGACTAGCGGAACCAAAAACACAGATACGCAGTATTTT.